One sample yielded the 25 T cell receptor beta chains listed below, sequenced in a study of spatial heterogeneity in lung cancer. The time point denotes: sample taken at primary tumor resection. Frozen PBMC, nontumor lung or tumor provided whole RNA, which was sequenced unsorted. MiXCR, applied by TCRdb to the 5' RACE reads, yields one record per CDR3 protein. This sample has tens of thousands of distinct CDR3 sequences; under 9% occur once, and the top ten carry 6.9%. The specimen was PBMCs, collected at surgery. Every receptor here comes from a male donor with early-stage non-small cell lung cancer.

This chain connects TRBV5-1 to TRBJ1-1; 8 bases are a match to TRBD1. Per germline, CDR1 SGHRS and CDR2 YFSETQ. The CDR3 is 12 amino acids. The J segment lost 11 bases and the V segment lost 4 bases, leaving 7 bases of the junction unmatched. CDR3: CASSTGQGSAFF. The CDR3 DNA follows: TGCGCCAGCAGCACCGGACAGGGATCGGCTTTCTTT.

This clonotype was recorded at least ten times. The chain uses TRBV12-3 or TRBV12-4 and TRBJ1-1, with D hard to call. The CDR3 totals 15 residues. Trimming shortened V by 1 base and J by 3 bases, and 12 bases separated the two germline ends. This CDR3 is CASSLDGLAYTEAFF. For the CDR3, the DNA is TGTGCCAGCAGTTTAGATGGGTTGGCCTACACTGAAGCTTTCTTT.

The rearrangement links TRBV5-1 to TRBJ1-6, with 7 bases that match TRBD1. Germline loops: CDR1 SGHRS, CDR2 YFSETQ. The trim removed 5 bases at V and 10 bases at J, leaving 6 bases unmatched. This CDR3 contains 13 residues. DNA of the CDR3: TGCGCCAGCAGACCCGACAGGGACTCACCCCTCCACTTT. Translating gives CASRPDRDSPLHF.

This clonotype was seen more than once but under ten times. CDR3 amino acids: CSARVGASDTQYF. CDR3 in DNA: TGCAGTGCTAGAGTTGGGGCGTCGGATACGCAGTATTTT. The chain links TRBV20-1 to TRBJ2-3; weak D call: TRBD1 (5 bases). V gave up 1 base and J gave up 6 bases, with 11 bases separating them. Per the germline V gene, CDR1 is DFQATT and CDR2 is SNEGSKA (reference sequence). The CDR3 extends over 13 amino acids.

The gene calls are TRBV6-2 or TRBV6-3 and TRBJ2-2, with 7 bases that match TRBD1. Unmatched junction bases numbered 13, after V lost 0 bases and J lost 6 bases. Germline V CDR1 and CDR2: MNHEY, SVGEGT. CDR3 length: 18 residues. CDR3 sequence (DNA): TGTGCCAGCAGTTACTCTCCAGCCGGGACAGCCTACTCCGGGGAGCTGTTTTTT. It codes for CASSYSPAGTAYSGELFF.

This clonotype has just a few counts. This sequence joins TRBV7-2 and TRBJ2-7; TRBD1 might be the D (5 bases). The CDR3 spans 13 residues. In germline, CDR1 is SGHTA, CDR2 FQGNSA. Trimming took 1 base from V and 5 from J, leaving 9 bases between them. The CDR3 loop is CASSLGWGNEQYF. Here the CDR3 DNA reads TGTGCCAGCAGCTTAGGATGGGGCAACGAGCAGTACTTC.

This clonotype came up a few times. Here the CDR3 DNA reads TGTGCCAGCAGCCGACTAGCGGGGGGTACAGATACGCAGTATTTT. Protein product: CASSRLAGGTDTQYF. The J gene is TRBJ2-3, the V gene TRBV25-1, with 13 bases identical to TRBD2. Per the germline V gene, CDR1 is MGHDK and CDR2 is SYGVNS. The junction had 3 bases not matched to a gene; V was cut back by 6 bases and J by 3 bases. This CDR3 is 15 amino acids long.

This clonotype was recorded at least ten times. The chain recombines TRBV5-1 with TRBJ2-3, with D perhaps matching TRBD1 (6 bases). V lost 3 bases, J lost 2 bases, and 10 bases lay in between. The CDR3 runs 14 residues. Germline CDR1 and CDR2: SGHRS and YFSETQ. DNA of the CDR3: TGCGCCAGCAGCTGGACAGTCCACACAGATACGCAGTATTTT. It yields the protein CASSWTVHTDTQYF.

There are many counts of this clonotype. J is TRBJ2-1 and V is TRBV7-6, with D perhaps being TRBD1 or TRBD2 (7 bases each). Germline CDR1 and CDR2: SGHVS and FNYEAQ. V shed 0 bases and J shed 3 bases, with 18 bases lying between them. The CDR3 extends over 18 amino acids. The CDR3 DNA is TGTGCCAGCAGCTTAGCCGGGCAGGGAGGGGGCGGCTACAATGAGCAGTTCTTC. Protein sequence: CASSLAGQGGGGYNEQFF.

The V and J genes are TRBV28 and TRBJ2-1; D is tentatively TRBD1 or TRBD2 (6 bases each). Germline V gene data show CDR1 as MDHEN and CDR2 as SYDVKM. This CDR3 contains 16 residues. With 6 bases removed from V and 2 bases from J, the gap between germline ends came to 17 bases. The CDR3 DNA reads as TGTGCCAGCAGATCGGGGGCGGAGAATCCCTACAATGAGCAGTTCTTC. Translating it yields CASRSGAENPYNEQFF. The full variable domain, rest sourced from reference TRBV28 and TRBJ2-1, is DVKVTQSSRYLVKRTGEKVFLECVQDMDHENMFWYRQDPGLGLRLIYFSYDVKMKEKGDIPEGYSVSREKKERFSLILESASTNQTSMYLCASRSGAENPYNEQFFGPGTRLTVL.

The genes are TRBV19 and TRBJ2-3; 12 positions match TRBD2. J was trimmed by 7 bases and V by 6 bases; bases with no gene match: 8. Germline CDR1 is LNHDA and CDR2 is SQIVND (reference sequence). This CDR3 comprises 15 residues. The CDR3 DNA reads TGTGCCAGTAGGTCCGCGACTAGCGGGAGCTATACGCAGTATTTT. It specifies CASRSATSGSYTQYF.

This chain connects TRBV20-1 to TRBJ2-4; D is unresolved. The germline gives CDR1 DFQATT, CDR2 SNEGSKA (reference sequence). This CDR3 is built from 13 residues. The V and J ends lost 3 bases and 0 bases respectively, with 6 bases between them. The CDR3 loop is CSASAVAKNIQYF. In nucleotides, the CDR3 is TGCAGTGCTAGTGCGGTAGCCAAAAACATTCAGTACTTC.

The chain couples TRBV29-1 to TRBJ2-2; 10 bases line up with TRBD1. CDR1 is SQVTM, CDR2 ANQGSEA, per germline. The V segment lost 6 bases and the J segment 3 bases; nucleotides outside the gene matches: 7. The CDR3 totals 15 residues. CDR3 region: CSVARTGGYTGELFF. The CDR3 coding sequence is TGCAGCGTCGCCCGGACAGGGGGTTACACCGGGGAGCTGTTTTTT.

Ten or more counts support this clonotype. This chain links TRBV2 with TRBJ2-7, with 8 bases aligning to TRBD1. The CDR3 is made up of 12 amino acids. V lost 11 bases and J lost 3; bases outside the gene matches: 6. Germline V CDR1 and CDR2: SNHLY, FYNNEI. DNA of the CDR3: TGTGCCTGTAACAGGGGGTACTACGAGCAGTACTTC. This codes for CACNRGYYEQYF.

This clonotype has a count of ten or more. The V gene is TRBV28, the J gene TRBJ1-3, with D maybe TRBD1 (6 bases). CDR1 is MDHEN, CDR2 SYDVKM, per germline. CDR3 length: 17 residues. The V and J ends lost 3 bases and 4 bases respectively, with 19 bases between them. The DNA for the CDR3 is TGTGCCAGCAGTTTTGGTTCGAGGGGGATCGGCGGAAACACCATATATTTT. The encoded protein is CASSFGSRGIGGNTIYF.

This clonotype turned up a few times. The chain joins TRBV28 to TRBJ2-3; TRBD1 matches at 10 bases. This CDR3 region has 15 residues. Per the germline V gene, CDR1 is MDHEN and CDR2 is SYDVKM. V dropped 4 bases and J dropped 5; count of bases not matched to a gene: 6. The CDR3, as DNA: TGTGCCAGCAGTTCCCGGACAGGGGGGGAAGATACGCAGTATTTT. Encoded protein: CASSSRTGGEDTQYF.

The gene calls are TRBV2 and TRBJ1-1; D gene ambiguous. The V end was cut by 7 bases, the J end by 4 bases, with 10 bases between. There are 12 residues in the CDR3. Germline-derived CDR1 and CDR2 are SNHLY and FYNNEI. The CDR3 DNA sequence: TGTGCCAGCACGTCGGGAGGCACTGAAGCTTTCTTT. It specifies CASTSGGTEAFF.

This clonotype was detected many times. The chain carries TRBV6-1 and TRBJ1-5; TRBD1 aligns across 8 bases. The CDR3 consists of 15 residues. Germline V gene data show CDR1 as MNHNS and CDR2 as SASEGT. With V trimmed by 4 bases and J by 4 bases, 6 bases remained unmatched. This chain's CDR3 is CASSVTGVGNQPQHF. CDR3 nucleotide sequence: TGTGCCAGCAGTGTGACAGGGGTTGGTAATCAGCCCCAGCATTTT.

This clonotype has a count of ten or more. The rearrangement joins TRBV30 to TRBJ1-1; no reliable D call. Trimming removed 1 base from V and 4 bases from J, with 31 bases in between. CDR1 and CDR2 (germline): GTSNPN, SVGIG (reference sequence). The CDR3 has 20 residues. CDR3 sequence reads: CAWSGPYSAGKSWISTEAFF. For the CDR3, the DNA is TGTGCCTGGAGTGGGCCCTACTCGGCGGGCAAGAGTTGGATAAGCACTGAAGCTTTCTTT. Using reference TRBV30 and TRBJ1-1 for the parts outside the CDR3, the full variable domain is SQTIHQWPATLVQPVGSPLSLECTVEGTSNPNLYWYRQAAGRGLQLLFYSVGIGQISSEVPQNLSASRPQDRQFILSSKKLLLSDSGFYLCAWSGPYSAGKSWISTEAFFGQGTRLTVV.

This clonotype was seen only a few times. The V and J genes are TRBV29-1 and TRBJ2-3; 11 nucleotides match TRBD1. Losses at the gene ends were 8 bases for V and 1 base for J; bases not matched to a gene: 8. The germline V gene encodes CDR1 SQVTM and CDR2 ANQGSEA. The CDR3 loop spans 15 amino acids. CDR3 nucleotide sequence: TGCAGCTCGTCTCCGGGACAGGGGGGCACAGATACGCAGTATTTT. Translation: CSSSPGQGGTDTQYF.

This clonotype has at least ten counts. The chain employs TRBV20-1 and TRBJ2-7; TRBD2 might be the D (6 bases). The CDR3 sequence is 16 residues long. V shed 0 bases and J shed 3 bases, with 18 bases lying between them. Germline V gene sequence: CDR1 DFQATT, CDR2 SNEGSKA (reference sequence). This chain's CDR3 is CSARDLPLERVYEQYF. The CDR3 coding sequence is TGCAGTGCTAGAGATCTTCCCCTCGAGCGGGTCTACGAGCAGTACTTC.

The chain combines TRBV12-3 or TRBV12-4 with TRBJ1-5; D possibly corresponds to TRBD1 (5 bases). The CDR3 spans 15 residues. V was shortened by 5 bases and J by 2 bases, with 13 bases between the two germline ends. This CDR3 is CASSRDPRGNQPQHF. The CDR3, as DNA: TGTGCCAGCAGTCGGGACCCCCGGGGCAATCAGCCCCAGCATTTT.

The chain couples TRBV5-1 to TRBJ2-7; TRBD2 is a possible D gene (5 bases). CDR1 and CDR2 (germline): SGHRS, YFSETQ. CDR3 length equals 13 residues. V was pared by 2 bases and J by 2 bases, with 8 bases between. The CDR3: CASSLERAYEQYF. The CDR3 DNA follows: TGCGCCAGCAGCTTAGAGAGGGCCTACGAGCAGTACTTC.

This clonotype was found many times. The V call is TRBV7-2, the J call TRBJ1-6; D not certain. The CDR3 is made up of 14 amino acids. Germline V gene sequence: CDR1 SGHTA, CDR2 FQGNSA. Between the trimmed V and J ends, which lost 3 bases and 7 bases, there was a span of 10 bases. The DNA of the CDR3 is TGTGCCAGCAGCTTCGGGGTATCCAATTCACCCCTCCACTTT. Amino acid sequence: CASSFGVSNSPLHF.

This clonotype was seen many times. This sequence joins TRBV28 and TRBJ2-7; D call uncertain. Deletions cut 1 base from V and 6 bases from J, with 10 bases between. This CDR3 region has 13 residues. Germline loops: CDR1 MDHEN, CDR2 SYDVKM. CDR3 coding DNA: TGTGCCAGCAGTTTATCCCCCGACGTCGAGCAGTACTTC. This sequence encodes CASSLSPDVEQYF. The whole variable domain, filled in from reference TRBV28 and TRBJ2-7, reads DVKVTQSSRYLVKRTGEKVFLECVQDMDHENMFWYRQDPGLGLRLIYFSYDVKMKEKGDIPEGYSVSREKKERFSLILESASTNQTSMYLCASSLSPDVEQYFGPGTRLTVT.